The next 20 T cell receptor beta chains were all read from a single sample in a study of blood T cell repertoires in COVID-19. Sequenced by immunoSEQ multiplex PCR; TCRdb stores in-frame clones only, minus some. There are more than 70,000 clones in the sample; 90% occur only once, and about 5.1% lies in the top ten. The sample taken for sequencing was peripheral blood. The origin of the receptors is a woman aged 18-30 years with acute or convalescent COVID-19.

V usage is TRBV7-8 and J usage is TRBJ2-7, with D possibly being TRBD2 (5 bases). The V end was cut by 5 bases, the J end by 2 bases, with 19 bases between. The CDR3 covers 16 residues. Looked up from germline, CDR1 is SGHVS and CDR2 is FQNEAQ. CDR3 bases: TGTGCCAGCAGCCCGGAGGCCGGTACTATCACCTACGAGCAGTACTTC. Protein sequence: CASSPEAGTITYEQYF.

The gene calls are TRBV6-5 and TRBJ2-2; 8 nucleotides agree with TRBD2. J gave up 1 base and V 6 bases, and 4 bases lay outside the gene matches. This CDR3 region has 15 residues. Germline-derived CDR1 and CDR2 are MNHEY and SVGAGI. The CDR3 DNA reads as TGTGCCAGCAGCTCGAGCGGGAGGAACACCGGGGAGCTGTTTTTT. Translating it yields CASSSSGRNTGELFF.

The V gene is TRBV7-2, the J gene TRBJ2-3; tentatively, D is TRBD2 (6 bases). The germline CDR1 and CDR2 sequences are SGHTA and FQGNSA. V lost 3 bases, J lost 4 bases, and 11 bases lay in between. The CDR3 is 14 residues long. CDR3 DNA: TGTGCCAGCAGCTTCAAGCTAGCGTCAGATACGCAGTATTTT. Encoded protein: CASSFKLASDTQYF.

This sequence joins TRBV18 and TRBJ1-5; D remains ambiguous. This CDR3 region has 14 residues. Germline V gives CDR1 KGHSH, CDR2 LQKENI. The V and J ends lost 4 bases and 2 bases respectively, with 9 bases between them. The DNA for the CDR3 is TGTGCCAGCTCACGCGACGGGGGCAATCAGCCCCAGCATTTT. It specifies CASSRDGGNQPQHF.

A single count supports this clone. The chain uses TRBV7-8 and TRBJ2-1; 16 nucleotides line up with TRBD2. Losses at the gene ends were 4 bases for V and 10 bases for J; bases not matched to a gene: 4. The germline gives CDR1 SGHVS, CDR2 FQNEAQ. CDR3 length equals 15 residues. The CDR3 DNA sequence: TGTGCCAGCAGCTCGGGACTAGCGGGAGGGCCCGAGCAGTTCTTC. This encodes CASSSGLAGGPEQFF. The variable domain in full, with the rest retrieved from reference TRBV7-8 and TRBJ2-1, is GAGVSQSPRYKVAKRGQDVALRCDPISGHVSLFWYQQALGQGPEFLTYFQNEAQLDKSGLPSDRFFAERPEGSVSTLKIQRTQQEDSAVYLCASSSGLAGGPEQFFGPGTRLTVL.

V and J are TRBV2 and TRBJ2-2, with a weak D call TRBD1 (6 bases). Germline loops: CDR1 SNHLY, CDR2 FYNNEI. This CDR3 is built from 16 residues. V lost 5 bases, J lost 1 base, and 14 bases lay in between. The DNA for the CDR3 is TGTGCCAGCAGTCCTCAGGGACACGAGAACACCGGGGAGCTGTTTTTT. Protein sequence: CASSPQGHENTGELFF.

This chain links TRBV6-5 with TRBJ1-1, with D possibly being TRBD1 (5 bases). The CDR3 length is 14 residues. V was clipped by 8 bases and J by 0 bases, with 13 bases between them. CDR1 is MNHEY, CDR2 SVGAGI, per germline. The CDR3: CASSQGSMNTEAFF. The CDR3 nucleotides read TGTGCCAGCTCGCAGGGTTCCATGAACACTGAAGCTTTCTTT.

V gene TRBV6-5 combines with J gene TRBJ1-1; 9 bases fit TRBD1. V trimming: 5 bases; J trimming: 3 bases; junction bases outside the gene matches: 7. The CDR3 loop spans 15 amino acids. Per the germline V gene, CDR1 is MNHEY and CDR2 is SVGAGI. The CDR3 sequence: CASSRTGGLDTEAFF. The CDR3 nucleotides read TGTGCCAGCAGTAGAACAGGGGGCCTTGACACTGAAGCTTTCTTT.

CDR3 residues: CASSPVTSGRDGETQYF. CDR3 sequence (DNA): TGTGCCAGCAGTCCGGTGACTAGCGGGAGAGACGGGGAGACCCAGTACTTC. The chain joins TRBV2 to TRBJ2-5; 12 nucleotides agree with TRBD2. The CDR3 contains 17 residues. With 5 bases clipped from V and 5 bases from J, the junction kept 12 bases outside the gene matches. CDR1 and CDR2 from the germline V gene are SNHLY and FYNNEI.

V gene TRBV2 combines with J gene TRBJ1-1; 10 positions agree with TRBD1. This CDR3 region has 14 residues. The germline CDR1 and CDR2 sequences are SNHLY and FYNNEI. V lost 4 bases to trimming and J lost 7 bases; unmatched junction nucleotides: 6. The CDR3 here is CASSVRQGAFEAFF. The DNA of the CDR3 is TGTGCCAGCAGTGTCAGACAGGGGGCTTTTGAAGCTTTCTTT.

The chain joins TRBV19 to TRBJ2-1, with 7 nucleotides matching TRBD2. This CDR3 comprises 14 residues. V lost 5 bases and J lost 6; bases outside the gene matches: 7. The germline CDR1 and CDR2 sequences are LNHDA and SQIVND (reference sequence). The CDR3 DNA sequence: TGTGCCAGTAGTGTAAGACTAGCCTCCAATGAGCAGTTCTTC. It specifies CASSVRLASNEQFF.

DNA for the CDR3: TGTGCCAGCAGTTCCGATCAGCAGGGGGTAGGCTACACCTTC. Amino acids: CASSSDQQGVGYTF. The chain has TRBV28 and TRBJ1-2, with 7 bases aligning to TRBD1. Germline lookup yields CDR1 MDHEN and CDR2 SYDVKM. V shed 4 bases, J shed 8 bases, and the junction held 10 bases outside the gene matches. This CDR3 spans 14 amino acids.

A word on this clone: One end of the junction varies from germline; a read error may be responsible. The V call is TRBV15, the J call TRBJ1-1, with TRBD1 identical over 9 bases. Germline loops: CDR1 LNHNV, CDR2 YYDKDF (reference sequence). The CDR3 extends over 14 amino acids. The CDR3 nucleotides read TGTGCCACCAGTAGAGACAGGGGGGACTCTGAAGCTTTCTTT. The encoded protein is CATSRDRGDSEAFF. The full variable domain, with the rest looked up from reference TRBV15 and TRBJ1-1, is DAMVIQNPRYQVTQFGKPVTLSCSQTLNHNVMYWYQQKSSQAPKLLFHYYDKDFNNEADTPDNFQSRRPNTSFCFLDIRSPGLGDTAMYLCATSRDRGDSEAFFGQGTRLTVV.

The gene calls are TRBV6-5 and TRBJ1-6; 9 positions agree with TRBD1. Unmatched junction bases numbered 4, after V lost 6 bases and J lost 7 bases. The germline V gene encodes CDR1 MNHEY and CDR2 SVGAGI. This CDR3 contains 14 residues. CDR3 DNA sequence: TGTGCCAGCAGACCCGACAGGGGGAATTCACCCCTCCACTTT. Protein product: CASRPDRGNSPLHF.

The chain employs TRBV5-1 and TRBJ1-2, with 9 nucleotides matching TRBD1. The CDR3 has 14 amino acids. V shed 4 bases and J 1 base; nucleotides not matched to a gene: 2. Germline V lookup: CDR1 SGHRS, CDR2 YFSETQ. CDR3 in DNA: TGCGCCAGCAGCCCGGACAGGGGTAACTATGGCTACACCTTC. Amino acid sequence: CASSPDRGNYGYTF.

The chain links TRBV18 to TRBJ1-1; 10 nucleotides match TRBD1. The CDR3 spans 18 residues. Germline CDR1 and CDR2: KGHSH and LQKENI. Trimming cost V 2 bases and J 5 bases; bases outside gene matches: 14. CDR3 residues: CASSPFPGQGPTATEAFF. For the CDR3, the DNA is TGTGCCAGCTCACCATTTCCGGGACAGGGGCCCACCGCAACTGAAGCTTTCTTT.

The CDR3 spells CASSWEAGGHNEQFF. Written as DNA, the CDR3 is TGCGCCAGCAGCTGGGAAGCGGGCGGGCACAATGAGCAGTTCTTC. The rearrangement uses TRBV5-1 and TRBJ2-1; TRBD2 might be the D (6 bases). The CDR3 totals 15 residues. V was clipped by 3 bases and J by 5 bases, with 15 bases between them. Germline lookup yields CDR1 SGHRS and CDR2 YFSETQ.

The V and J genes are TRBV18 and TRBJ2-3; no reliable D call. The germline V gene has CDR1 KGHSH and CDR2 LQKENI. V was cut by 5 bases and J by 6 bases, with 18 bases left in between. The CDR3 extends over 15 amino acids. CDR3 in amino acids: CASSMVGQQSDTQYF. The CDR3 DNA reads as TGTGCCAGCTCAATGGTTGGGCAGCAAAGCGATACGCAGTATTTT.

The chain carries TRBV10-3 and TRBJ1-5; D perhaps matches TRBD1 (5 bases). The CDR3 contains 15 residues. V was trimmed by 10 bases and J by 2 bases, leaving 18 bases between them. Germline V lookup: CDR1 ENHRY, CDR2 SYGVKD. The CDR3 reads CATDPDGGGNQPQHF. The CDR3 DNA sequence: TGTGCCACGGACCCAGATGGGGGGGGCAATCAGCCCCAGCATTTT.

This clone has a single count. CDR3 sequence: CASSLGTNYEQYF. CDR3 coding DNA: TGTGCCAGCAGCTTGGGGACAAACTACGAGCAGTACTTC. The chain is built from TRBV5-5 and TRBJ2-7, with D possibly being TRBD1 (5 bases). Trimming pared 0 bases from V and 3 bases from J, leaving 7 bases between. The germline gives CDR1 SGHKS, CDR2 YYEKEE (reference sequence). The CDR3 consists of 13 residues.